What follows are 18 T cell receptor beta chains derived from one specimen sequenced in a study of T cell responses to AZD1222 COVID-19 vaccine. TCRdb's copy holds only in-frame clones and misses some; the assay was immunoSEQ multiplex PCR. The data hold some 130,000 clones, with roughly 87% observed a single time. The source material was peripheral blood, sampled on day 0 of AZD1222 vaccination. The receptors originated from an adult in good health.

This clone was detected only a few times. This chain connects TRBV19 to TRBJ1-2; D ambiguous. Trimming pared 4 bases from V and 3 bases from J, leaving 12 bases between. Germline lookup yields CDR1 LNHDA and CDR2 SQIVND (reference sequence). This CDR3 comprises 14 residues. The CDR3 nucleotides are TGTGCCAGTAGTACTTGGACGGATGACTATGGCTACACCTTC. Amino acid sequence: CASSTWTDDYGYTF. The full variable domain, with the rest looked up from reference TRBV19 and TRBJ1-2, is DGGITQSPKYLFRKEGQNVTLSCEQNLNHDAMYWYRQDPGQGLRLIYYSQIVNDFQKGDIAEGYSVSREKKESFPLTVTSAQKNPTAFYLCASSTWTDDYGYTFGSGTRLTVV.

The chain joins TRBV7-2 to TRBJ2-7, with a possible D match to TRBD1 (6 bases). The CDR3 covers 15 residues. V was cut by 7 bases and J by 2 bases, with 18 bases left in between. CDR1 SGHTA and CDR2 FQGNSA come from the germline V gene. Here the CDR3 reads CASKMDRTSTYEQYF. DNA of the CDR3: TGTGCCAGCAAGATGGACAGAACGTCTACCTACGAGCAGTACTTC.

This chain links TRBV9 with TRBJ1-2; TRBD1 aligns across 10 bases. The V gene end was trimmed by 7 bases and the J gene end by 7 bases; junction bases not matched to a gene: 7. Germline V gene sequence: CDR1 SGDLS, CDR2 YYNGEE. The CDR3 covers 13 residues. The CDR3 spells CASGGQGVGGYTF. DNA of the CDR3: TGTGCCAGCGGAGGACAGGGGGTGGGTGGCTACACCTTC.

This clone has just a few counts. V usage is TRBV19 and J usage is TRBJ1-6; TRBD1 is a possible D gene (5 bases). This CDR3 has 16 amino acids. V was clipped by 4 bases and J by 6 bases, with 16 bases between them. Germline V CDR1 and CDR2: LNHDA, SQIVND (reference sequence). The CDR3 here is CASSTGRSRSNSPLHF. Written as DNA, the CDR3 is TGTGCCAGTAGTACAGGGCGGTCTCGGAGTAATTCACCCCTCCACTTT.

The chain combines TRBV11-2 with TRBJ1-6, with D uncertain. The V end lost 1 base, the J end lost 13 bases, and 8 bases lay between the germline ends. CDR1 and CDR2 from the germline V gene are SGHAT and FQNNGV. This CDR3 is built from 12 residues. The CDR3 DNA reads as TGTGCCAGCAGCTTAGTCGGGCGGCCCCTCCACTTT. Residues: CASSLVGRPLHF.

The V call is TRBV7-2, the J call TRBJ1-2, with 10 positions matching TRBD1. Germline CDR1 SGHTA, CDR2 FQGNSA. Trimming cost V 5 bases and J 8 bases; bases outside gene matches: 11. The CDR3 spans 15 residues. The CDR3 sequence: CASSLGQGPAFGYTF. The CDR3 nucleotides read TGTGCCAGCAGCCTGGGACAGGGGCCCGCTTTCGGCTACACCTTC.

V gene TRBV7-9 combines with J gene TRBJ2-7; maybe TRBD1 (6 bases). V was clipped by 5 bases and J by 2 bases, with 16 bases between them. Per germline, CDR1 SEHNR and CDR2 FQNEAQ (reference sequence). This CDR3 is 15 amino acids long. In nucleotides, the CDR3 is TGTGCCAGCAGCCGGTTGGGGGACAAGACCTACGAGCAGTACTTC. It encodes CASSRLGDKTYEQYF.

The rearrangement uses TRBV5-1 and TRBJ1-2; D not certain. Germline CDR1 and CDR2: SGHRS and YFSETQ. With 1 base removed from V and 3 bases from J, the gap between germline ends came to 13 bases. The CDR3 spans 15 residues. The CDR3 is CASSLRAEVDYGYTF. The CDR3 bases are TGCGCCAGCAGCTTGCGGGCGGAGGTGGACTATGGCTACACCTTC.

The rearrangement links TRBV5-8 to TRBJ1-2; no definite D call. The CDR3 is 13 residues long. The germline gives CDR1 SGHTS, CDR2 YDEGEE. Trimming removed 0 bases at V and 4 bases at J, with 7 bases between. The CDR3 is CASSLVPGYGYTF. As DNA, the CDR3 is TGTGCCAGCAGCTTGGTACCCGGCTATGGCTACACCTTC.

The chain has TRBV10-3 and TRBJ2-5, with 12 bases lining up with TRBD2. Trimming cost V 6 bases and J 3 bases; bases outside gene matches: 2. The germline gives CDR1 ENHRY, CDR2 SYGVKD. The CDR3 loop spans 14 amino acids. The chain's CDR3 is CAISLAGGKETQYF. CDR3 coding DNA: TGTGCCATCAGCCTAGCGGGGGGGAAAGAGACCCAGTACTTC.

The chain uses TRBV6-1 and TRBJ2-7, with TRBD2 identical over 11 bases. This CDR3 is 16 amino acids long. V was clipped by 4 bases and J by 2 bases; unmatched bases: 7. Germline values: CDR1 MNHNS, CDR2 SASEGT. The CDR3 nucleotides read TGTGCCAGCAGTGGGGCTAGCGGGGGGCACACCTACGAGCAGTACTTC. This codes for CASSGASGGHTYEQYF.

CDR3 nucleotide sequence: TGTGCCAGCAGCCCGGCGGGAGATACGCAGTATTTT. It codes for CASSPAGDTQYF. V usage is TRBV3-1 (or the pseudogene TRBV3-2) and J usage is TRBJ2-3; D is possibly TRBD2 (5 bases). The CDR3 sequence is 12 residues long. V was shortened by 4 bases and J by 5 bases, with 7 bases between the two germline ends. Germline V lookup: CDR1 LGHDT, CDR2 YNNKEL (reference sequence).

V gene TRBV11-2 combines with J gene TRBJ2-2, with unresolved D. Germline V gene lookup returns CDR1 SGHAT and CDR2 FQNNGV. This CDR3 contains 14 residues. Trimming took off 2 bases at V and 0 bases at J, with 4 bases between the two ends. CDR3 sequence: CASSLQTNTGELFF. DNA for the CDR3: TGTGCCAGCAGCTTACAGACGAACACCGGGGAGCTGTTTTTT. Based on the CDR3 plus reference TRBV11-2 and TRBJ2-2, the full variable domain is EAGVAQSPRYKIIEKRQSVAFWCNPISGHATLYWYQQILGQGPKLLIQFQNNGVVDDSQLPKDRFSAERLKGVDSTLKIQPAKLEDSAVYLCASSLQTNTGELFFGEGSRLTVL.

This chain uses TRBV19 with TRBJ1-6; no reliable D call. The CDR3 has 15 residues. Germline CDR1 and CDR2: LNHDA and SQIVND (reference sequence). V was pared by 7 bases and J by 0 bases, with 10 bases between. CDR3 in DNA: TGTGCCAGTACCCCGTTAGGCTCCTATAATTCACCCCTCCACTTT. Translating gives CASTPLGSYNSPLHF. Full variable domain (rest looked up from reference TRBV19 and TRBJ1-6): DGGITQSPKYLFRKEGQNVTLSCEQNLNHDAMYWYRQDPGQGLRLIYYSQIVNDFQKGDIAEGYSVSREKKESFPLTVTSAQKNPTAFYLCASTPLGSYNSPLHFGNGTRLTVT.

This chain links TRBV5-1 with TRBJ2-2, with no clear D. Germline CDR1 is SGHRS and CDR2 is YFSETQ. Trimming left V 6 bases short and J 1 base short, with 7 bases between. The CDR3 runs to 13 residues. The chain's CDR3 is CASNGLNTGELFF. As DNA, the CDR3 is TGCGCCAGCAACGGTCTGAACACCGGGGAGCTGTTTTTT. Combining the CDR3 with reference TRBV5-1 and TRBJ2-2 gives the whole variable domain KAGVTQTPRYLIKTRGQQVTLSCSPISGHRSVSWYQQTPGQGLQFLFEYFSETQRNKGNFPGRFSGRQFSNSRSEMNVSTLELGDSALYLCASNGLNTGELFFGEGSRLTVL.

This clone was seen a few times. Here the CDR3 DNA reads TGCGCCAGCAGCTTGGAGTTCGGGGATTCACCCCTCCACTTT. Protein product: CASSLEFGDSPLHF. V is TRBV5-1 and J is TRBJ1-6; D is unclear. The CDR3 extends over 14 amino acids. Trimming took off 0 bases at V and 8 bases at J, with 9 bases between the two ends. CDR1 and CDR2 from the germline V gene are SGHRS and YFSETQ. The full variable domain, in which reference TRBV5-1 and TRBJ1-6 provide the parts outside the CDR3, is KAGVTQTPRYLIKTRGQQVTLSCSPISGHRSVSWYQQTPGQGLQFLFEYFSETQRNKGNFPGRFSGRQFSNSRSEMNVSTLELGDSALYLCASSLEFGDSPLHFGNGTRLTVT.

The chain joins TRBV2 to TRBJ1-5; tentatively, D is TRBD1 (5 bases). Deletions cut 5 bases from V and 9 bases from J, with 17 bases between. The CDR3 is 14 residues long. The germline V gene has CDR1 SNHLY and CDR2 FYNNEI. CDR3 DNA sequence: TGTGCCAGCAGTAACTGGGACGGAGAGCGGCCCCAGCATTTT. Translated, it gives CASSNWDGERPQHF. The whole variable domain, remainder taken from reference TRBV2 and TRBJ1-5, is EPEVTQTPSHQVTQMGQEVILRCVPISNHLYFYWYRQILGQKVEFLVSFYNNEISEKSEIFDDQFSVERPDGSNFTLKIRSTKLEDSAMYFCASSNWDGERPQHFGDGTRLSIL.

Here the CDR3 reads CASSVDHRSNYGYTF. CDR3 in DNA: TGTGCCAGCAGCGTAGATCACAGGAGCAACTATGGCTACACCTTC. The chain couples TRBV9 to TRBJ1-2; maybe TRBD1 (5 bases). V shed 0 bases and J shed 2 bases, with 11 bases lying between them. CDR1 SGDLS and CDR2 YYNGEE come from the germline V gene. CDR3 length: 15 amino acids.